This T cell receptor beta chain was captured by sequencing in a study of T cell responses to AZD1222 COVID-19 vaccine. In regard to this clone: The antigen is undetermined.

Germline V gene sequence: CDR1 LNHNV, CDR2 YYDKDF (reference sequence). The CDR3 loop spans 13 amino acids. V lost 7 bases and J 0 bases, leaving 9 bases between the germline ends. Findings of the study overall: Nearly half of spike-specific TCRs reportedly go after variant regions that carry no mutations. Spike regions recognized by vaccine-associated CD4 TCRs spanned the protein, led by 160-218 and 743-854. Repertoires were collected only later (after the peak T cell response had occurred).

Only in-frame clones appear in the TCRdb table, and some are missing; sequencing was by immunoSEQ multiplex PCR. There are about 120,000 clones in the sample; about nine tenths occur only once, and about 2.5% lies in the top ten. The chain links TRBV15 to TRBJ1-1, with D possibly matching TRBD1 (6 bases). This receptor was identified in an adult who received the AZD1222 COVID-19 vaccine. Sequencing was performed on peripheral blood, taken 28 days after the second AZD1222 dose. The CDR3 here is CATKTGVNTEAFF. CDR3 DNA: TGTGCCACCAAGACAGGAGTGAACACTGAAGCTTTCTTT.